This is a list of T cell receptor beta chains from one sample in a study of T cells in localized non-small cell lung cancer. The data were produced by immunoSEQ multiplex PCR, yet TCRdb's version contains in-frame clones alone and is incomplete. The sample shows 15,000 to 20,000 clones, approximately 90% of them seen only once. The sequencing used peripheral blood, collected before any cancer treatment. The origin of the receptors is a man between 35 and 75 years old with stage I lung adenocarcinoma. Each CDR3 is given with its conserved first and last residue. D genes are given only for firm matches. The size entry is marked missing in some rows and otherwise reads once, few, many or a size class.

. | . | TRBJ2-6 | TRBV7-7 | CASRVPQSRANVLTF | TGTGCCAGCAGAGTGCCACAAAGTCGGGCCAACGTCCTGACTTTC
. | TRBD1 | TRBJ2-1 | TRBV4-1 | CASSQDKGRQGAYNEQFF | TGCGCCAGCAGCCAAGATAAGGGCCGCCAGGGGGCTTACAATGAGCAGTTCTTC
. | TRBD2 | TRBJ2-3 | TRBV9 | CASSVGLAGAIADTQYF | TGTGCCAGCAGCGTGGGACTAGCGGGAGCGATCGCAGATACGCAGTATTTT
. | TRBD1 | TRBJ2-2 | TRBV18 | CASSLGTGNTGELFF | TGTGCCAGCTCGCTCGGGACAGGGAACACCGGGGAGCTGTTTTTT
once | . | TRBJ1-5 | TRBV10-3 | CAISDWDSNQPQHF | TGTGCCATCAGTGATTGGGACAGCAATCAGCCCCAGCATTTT
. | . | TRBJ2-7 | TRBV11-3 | CASSPPGGPDEQYF | TGTGCCAGCAGCCCGCCAGGAGGGCCCGACGAGCAGTACTTC
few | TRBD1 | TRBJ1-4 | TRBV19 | CASRQTPGQETTTNEKLFF | TGTGCCAGTAGGCAGACCCCTGGACAGGAGACTACAACTAATGAAAAACTGTTTTTT
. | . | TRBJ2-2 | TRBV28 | CASSLVGTRVKMFF | TGTGCCAGCAGTTTGGTCGGGACGCGGGTAAAGATGTTTTTT
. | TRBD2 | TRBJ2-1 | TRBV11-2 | CASSFGTRAYNEQFF | TGTGCCAGCAGCTTTGGGACTAGGGCCTACAATGAGCAGTTCTTC
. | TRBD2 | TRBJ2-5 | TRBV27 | CASRQTSWQETQYF | TGTGCCAGCAGGCAGACTAGCTGGCAAGAGACCCAGTACTTC
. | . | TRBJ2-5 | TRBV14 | CASSQDRSGPVQETQYF | TGTGCCAGCAGCCAAGACCGGTCGGGCCCGGTCCAAGAGACCCAGTACTTC
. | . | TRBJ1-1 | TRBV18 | CASSLTTDMNTEAFF | TGTGCCAGCTCACTAACGACAGATATGAACACTGAAGCTTTCTTT
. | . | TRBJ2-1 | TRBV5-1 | CASSSDGLNEQFF | TGCGCCAGCAGCTCGGACGGTCTGAATGAGCAGTTCTTC
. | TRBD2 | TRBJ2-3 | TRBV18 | CASSPAGDGDTQYF | TGTGCCAGCTCACCGGCGGGGGATGGAGATACGCAGTATTTT
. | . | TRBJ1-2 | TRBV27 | CASSEAANYGYTF | TGTGCCAGCAGTGAGGCAGCTAACTATGGCTACACCTTC
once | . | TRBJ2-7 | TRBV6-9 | CAARGESLYEQYF | TGTGCCGCAAGAGGGGAGTCTCTTTACGAGCAGTACTTC
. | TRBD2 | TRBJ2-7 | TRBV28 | CASRLPGTSGYEQYF | TGTGCCAGCAGGCTACCCGGGACTAGCGGCTACGAGCAGTACTTC
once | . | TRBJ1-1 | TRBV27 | CASSSDLSNTEAFF | TGTGCCAGCAGTTCGGACTTGTCGAACACTGAAGCTTTCTTT
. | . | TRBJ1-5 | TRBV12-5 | CASGLAGRYSNQPQHF | TGTGCTAGTGGTTTGGCCGGCCGATATAGCAATCAGCCCCAGCATTTT
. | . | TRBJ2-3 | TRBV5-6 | CASSFFGRVDSDTQYF | TGTGCCAGCAGCTTTTTCGGGCGAGTTGATTCAGATACGCAGTATTTT
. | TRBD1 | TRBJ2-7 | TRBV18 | CASSPMGTVSYEQYF | TGTGCCAGCTCACCGATGGGGACAGTGTCCTACGAGCAGTACTTC
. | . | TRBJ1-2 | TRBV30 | CAWRAGSSGDTF | TGTGCCTGGAGGGCTGGGTCTTCTGGGGACACCTTC
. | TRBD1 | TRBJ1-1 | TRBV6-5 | CASKRTGLWAEAFF | TGTGCCAGCAAAAGGACAGGTCTCTGGGCTGAAGCTTTCTTT
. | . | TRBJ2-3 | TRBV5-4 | CASSLGGVGTDTQYF | TGTGCCAGCAGCTTGGGGGGGGTGGGCACAGATACGCAGTATTTT
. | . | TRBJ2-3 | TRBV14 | CASSQARGTDTQYF | TGTGCCAGCAGCCAAGCAAGGGGCACAGATACGCAGTATTTT
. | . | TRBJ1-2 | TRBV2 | CASSEGNRVSGYTF | TGTGCCAGCAGCGAAGGCAACAGGGTCTCTGGCTACACCTTC
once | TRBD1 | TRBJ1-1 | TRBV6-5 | CASSPGGLPEAFF | TGTGCCAGCAGCCCAGGGGGCTTGCCTGAAGCTTTCTTT
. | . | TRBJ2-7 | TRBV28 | CASRVSGSQAYEQYF | TGTGCCAGCAGAGTAAGTGGGTCCCAGGCCTACGAGCAGTACTTC
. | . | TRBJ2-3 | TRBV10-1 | CASSPSRSTDTQYF | TGCGCCAGCAGTCCCTCTCGGAGCACAGATACGCAGTATTTT
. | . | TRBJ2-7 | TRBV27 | CASSLFVAAPYEQYF | TGTGCCAGCAGTTTGTTTGTGGCAGCTCCCTACGAGCAGTACTTC
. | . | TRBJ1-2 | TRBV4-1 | CASSQPEQGAGYTF | TGCGCCAGCAGCCAGCCTGAGCAGGGAGCTGGCTACACCTTC
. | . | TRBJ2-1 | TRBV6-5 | CASSSSGARYNEQFF | TGTGCCAGCAGTTCCTCGGGGGCGAGGTACAATGAGCAGTTCTTC
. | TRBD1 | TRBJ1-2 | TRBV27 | CASSLLGVTGNRDYGYTF | TGTGCCAGCAGTTTATTGGGAGTGACAGGGAACAGGGACTATGGCTACACCTTC
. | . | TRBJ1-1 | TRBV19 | CASSMGTTERAFF | TGTGCCAGTAGTATGGGGACAACCGAGCGGGCTTTCTTT
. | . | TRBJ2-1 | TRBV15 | CATSLRANEQFF | TGTGCCACCAGTCTTCGAGCCAATGAGCAGTTCTTC
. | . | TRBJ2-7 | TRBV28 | CASSLSFEQYF | TGTGCCAGCAGTTTGTCCTTCGAGCAGTACTTC
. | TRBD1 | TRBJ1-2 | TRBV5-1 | CASSFRQGYGYTF | TGCGCCAGCAGCTTCCGACAGGGCTATGGCTACACCTTC
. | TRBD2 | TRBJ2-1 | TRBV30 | CAWNIAGYNEQFF | TGTGCCTGGAATATAGCGGGGTACAATGAGCAGTTCTTC
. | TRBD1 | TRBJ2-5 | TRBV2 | CASSLIGITGQGGETQYF | TGTGCCAGCAGTCTAATAGGAATAACGGGACAGGGAGGAGAGACCCAGTACTTC
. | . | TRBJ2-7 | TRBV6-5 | CASRSSGIREQYF | TGTGCCAGCAGATCCTCAGGGATTAGGGAGCAGTACTTC
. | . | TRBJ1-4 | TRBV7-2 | CASSLARGLGEKLFF | TGTGCCAGCAGCTTAGCGCGAGGTCTGGGGGAAAAACTGTTTTTT
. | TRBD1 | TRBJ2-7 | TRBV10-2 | CASSWDRGYYEQYF | TGCGCCAGCTCCTGGGACAGGGGGTACTACGAGCAGTACTTC
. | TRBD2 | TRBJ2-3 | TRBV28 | CASSFVAAAGGTDTQYF | TGTGCCAGCAGTTTTGTTGCCGCGGCGGGGGGGACGGATACGCAGTATTTT
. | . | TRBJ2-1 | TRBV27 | CASSPRQRINNEQFF | TGTGCCAGCAGTCCCCGACAGAGAATTAACAATGAGCAGTTCTTC